Listed here are 32 T cell receptor beta chains from one sample, sequenced in a study of beta chain features in type 1 diabetes. Investigators reverse transcribed all isolated RNA, so they sequenced expressed TCRB transcripts. The protocol was immunoSEQ multiplex PCR, while the TCRdb copy is restricted to in-frame clones and leaves out a portion. Of about 410,000 clones listed, about 14% were seen once; the top ten hold under 0.04%. The sample was naive CD4+ T cells from blood. The receptors were sampled from a man younger than 40 in good health.

This clone was counted between two and nine times. This sequence joins TRBV6-6 and TRBJ2-3; D is ambiguous. CDR3 length: 15 residues. V was shortened by 0 bases and J by 4 bases, with 11 bases between the two germline ends. Germline V gene lookup returns CDR1 MNHNY and CDR2 SVGAGI (reference sequence). This CDR3 reads CASSYSMGRADTQYF. In nucleotides, the CDR3 is TGTGCCAGCAGTTACTCGATGGGCCGGGCAGATACGCAGTATTTT.

This clone was observed a handful of times. This rearrangement joins TRBV29-1 to TRBJ2-1; D possibly matches TRBD1 or TRBD2 (5 bases each). Germline lookup yields CDR1 SQVTM and CDR2 ANQGSEA. The CDR3 has 13 amino acids. V was cut by 8 bases and J by 4 bases, with 15 bases left in between. CDR3 DNA sequence: TGCAGCTCCCCGGGACGAGAATACAATGAGCAGTTCTTC. The encoded protein is CSSPGREYNEQFF.

This clone was seen a few times. V is TRBV6-5 and J is TRBJ2-6; D gene unclear. Germline values: CDR1 MNHEY, CDR2 SVGAGI. V lost 4 bases and J 2 bases, leaving 6 bases between the germline ends. There are 14 residues in the CDR3. CDR3 sequence (DNA): TGTGCCAGCAGTTCGGCGACTGGGGCCAACGTCCTGACTTTC. As protein: CASSSATGANVLTF.

As to this clone: Other DNA sequences in this sample translate to the same CDR3. The V gene is TRBV7-9, the J gene TRBJ1-5; D remains ambiguous. CDR1 is SEHNR, CDR2 FQNEAQ, per germline (reference sequence). This CDR3 is 15 amino acids long. V dropped 1 base and J dropped 1 base, with 8 bases sitting between them. The CDR3 region has the DNA TGTGCCAGCAGCTTAGGAGGAGGGAGCAATCAGCCCCAGCATTTT. Its translation is CASSLGGGSNQPQHF.

This clone showed up many times. The chain combines TRBV13 with TRBJ2-6; D possibly corresponds to TRBD1 (6 bases). The V end lost 0 bases, the J end lost 11 bases, and 14 bases lay between the germline ends. The CDR3 spans 15 residues. Germline CDR1 PRHDT, CDR2 FYEKMQ (reference sequence). This CDR3 reads CASSLGLGTSHVLTF. DNA of the CDR3: TGTGCCAGCAGCTTAGGCCTCGGGACATCTCACGTCCTGACTTTC.

The gene calls are TRBV7-2 and TRBJ1-2; 7 positions agree with TRBD1. Germline V CDR1 and CDR2: SGHTA, FQGNSA. With 1 base clipped from V and 4 bases from J, the junction kept 3 bases outside the gene matches. The CDR3 totals 14 residues. In DNA form, the CDR3 reads TGTGCCAGCAGCTTAGGCGGGACAGCCTATGGCTACACCTTC. It specifies CASSLGGTAYGYTF.

This clone was seen a handful of times. The gene calls are TRBV6-6 and TRBJ2-3, with D possibly matching TRBD2 (5 bases). Trimming pared 9 bases from V and 2 bases from J, leaving 15 bases between. The CDR3 is 14 amino acids. Germline V gene data show CDR1 as MNHNY and CDR2 as SVGAGI (reference sequence). The CDR3, as DNA: TGTGCCAGTTGCCGGGATCTCTACACAGATACGCAGTATTTT. Residues: CASCRDLYTDTQYF.

This clone was detected a few times. J is TRBJ2-1 and V is TRBV7-2, with 9 bases aligning to TRBD2. This CDR3 is built from 12 residues. V dropped 5 bases and J dropped 13; count of bases not matched to a gene: 6. The germline V gene encodes CDR1 SGHTA and CDR2 FQGNSA. The CDR3: CASSRLAGSQFF. As DNA, the CDR3 is TGTGCCAGCAGCCGTCTAGCGGGAAGTCAGTTCTTC. The full variable domain, rest sourced from reference TRBV7-2 and TRBJ2-1, is GAGVSQSPSNKVTEKGKDVELRCDPISGHTALYWYRQSLGQGLEFLIYFQGNSAPDKSGLPSDRFSAERTGGSVSTLTIQRTQQEDSAVYLCASSRLAGSQFFGPGTRLTVL.

This clone was observed a single time. This rearrangement joins TRBV6-5 to TRBJ1-6; D remains unclear. CDR3 length: 13 amino acids. V dropped 9 bases and J dropped 3 bases, with 9 bases sitting between them. Germline lookup yields CDR1 MNHEY and CDR2 SVGAGI. CDR3 sequence: CASRIHYNSPLHF. The CDR3 DNA reads TGTGCCAGTCGGATCCACTATAATTCACCCCTCCACTTT.

The chain uses TRBV5-4 and TRBJ2-3; 7 positions agree with TRBD2. The CDR3 has 15 residues. Germline loops: CDR1 SGHNT, CDR2 YYREEE (reference sequence). With 3 bases clipped from V and 5 bases from J, the junction kept 9 bases outside the gene matches. The CDR3 sequence is CASSSTGGIGDTQYF. In DNA form, the CDR3 reads TGTGCCAGCAGCTCAACGGGGGGAATTGGAGATACGCAGTATTTT.

Note on this clone: In the same sample, other DNA sequences code for this CDR3. CDR3 loop: CASSLDRNTGELFF. CDR3 bases: TGCGCCAGCAGCTTGGACAGGAACACCGGGGAGCTGTTTTTT. This chain links TRBV5-1 with TRBJ2-2; D ambiguous. Looked up from germline, CDR1 is SGHRS and CDR2 is YFSETQ. CDR3 length: 14 residues. V was pared by 0 bases and J by 1 base, with 4 bases between.

This CDR3 is CASSEFGGPNSGELFF. The DNA of the CDR3 is TGTGCCAGCAGTGAATTTGGAGGGCCAAATTCCGGGGAGCTGTTTTTT. The rearrangement joins TRBV25-1 to TRBJ2-2, with D possibly being TRBD2 (6 bases). CDR1 MGHDK and CDR2 SYGVNS come from the germline V gene. V gave up 1 base and J gave up 6 bases, with 15 bases separating them. This CDR3 has 16 residues.

This clone was picked up a small number of times. The chain is built from TRBV5-4 and TRBJ2-7; 7 positions agree with TRBD1. V trimming: 1 base; J trimming: 6 bases; junction bases outside the gene matches: 4. The CDR3 runs 13 residues. Germline lookup yields CDR1 SGHNT and CDR2 YYREEE (reference sequence). CDR3 residues: CASSLNRGLEQYV. CDR3 bases: TGTGCCAGCAGCTTGAACAGGGGCCTCGAGCAGTACGTC.

This clone was counted between two and nine times. The chain links TRBV15 to TRBJ2-2, with D unclear. Between the trimmed V and J ends, which lost 1 base and 6 bases, there was a span of 9 bases. This CDR3 comprises 14 residues. Germline CDR1 LNHNV, CDR2 YYDKDF (reference sequence). DNA of the CDR3: TGTGCCACCAGCAGAGTGGATATCCCCGGGGAGCTGTTTTTT. It codes for CATSRVDIPGELFF.

This clone has more than one count but fewer than ten. The gene calls are TRBV7-2 and TRBJ2-5; 8 bases match TRBD1. The junction had 10 bases not matched to a gene; V was cut back by 5 bases and J by 5 bases. The CDR3 extends over 15 amino acids. Germline CDR1 SGHTA, CDR2 FQGNSA. CDR3 protein: CASSPTDWTGETQYF. CDR3 bases: TGTGCCAGCAGCCCGACCGACTGGACAGGGGAGACCCAGTACTTC.

This clone has ten or more counts. The J gene is TRBJ2-6, the V gene TRBV10-3; 13 bases are a match to TRBD2. With 4 bases clipped from V and 2 bases from J, the junction kept 2 bases outside the gene matches. The germline gives CDR1 ENHRY, CDR2 SYGVKD. The CDR3 spans 17 residues. Here the CDR3 reads CAISGGLAGAGANVLTF. CDR3 bases: TGTGCCATCAGTGGTGGACTAGCGGGAGCTGGGGCCAACGTCCTGACTTTC.

The chain recombines TRBV21-1 with TRBJ2-5; TRBD1 is taken as the D call from the table, unchecked against the DNA. TRBV21-1 is classified as a pseudogene. The CDR3 runs to 15 residues. The CDR3: CASSKAGQGGETQYF. The CDR3 DNA sequence: TGTGCCAGCAGCAAAGCAGGACAGGGAGGAGAGACCCAGTACTTC.

The chain combines TRBV30 with TRBJ2-4; perhaps TRBD2 as D (6 bases). The CDR3 loop spans 15 amino acids. Germline CDR1 GTSNPN, CDR2 SVGIG (reference sequence). V was cut by 4 bases and J by 0 bases, with 13 bases left in between. This CDR3 reads CAWNGGRLAKNIQYF. CDR3 coding DNA: TGTGCCTGGAACGGGGGACGACTAGCCAAAAACATTCAGTACTTC.

This clone has a handful of counts. This chain connects TRBV29-1 to TRBJ1-2; 8 bases are shared with TRBD1. Germline V gene sequence: CDR1 SQVTM, CDR2 ANQGSEA. This CDR3 has 14 residues. J was trimmed by 6 bases and V by 3 bases; bases with no gene match: 9. DNA of the CDR3: TGCAGCGTTGACACTGTCAGGGGGCGACATGGCTACACCTTC. The encoded protein is CSVDTVRGRHGYTF.

The chain has TRBV2 and TRBJ2-3; D gene ambiguous. Germline values: CDR1 SNHLY, CDR2 FYNNEI. The germline V and J ends were trimmed by 7 bases and 2 bases, with 4 bases remaining between them. The CDR3 is 11 amino acids. CDR3 loop: CASTDTDTQYF. CDR3 bases: TGTGCCAGCACCGACACAGATACGCAGTATTTT.

This clone has more than one count but fewer than ten. The chain has TRBV5-4 and TRBJ2-6, with TRBD1 as a possible D gene (6 bases). V shed 4 bases and J shed 10 bases, with 12 bases lying between them. Germline V gene data show CDR1 as SGHNT and CDR2 as YYREEE (reference sequence). The CDR3 totals 13 residues. For the CDR3, the DNA is TGTGCCAGCAGCCAAGGGGACACAAACGTCCTGACTTTC. Its translation: CASSQGDTNVLTF.

This chain uses TRBV7-2 with TRBJ1-3; TRBD1 matches 8 bases. The V gene end was trimmed by 5 bases and the J gene end by 4 bases; junction bases not matched to a gene: 7. This CDR3 contains 15 residues. Germline loops: CDR1 SGHTA, CDR2 FQGNSA. The CDR3 DNA follows: TGTGCCAGCAGCCTTAGTTGGACAGGGGGAAACACCATATATTTT. Its protein product is CASSLSWTGGNTIYF.

In this sample, this clone turned up a few times. This rearrangement joins TRBV30 to TRBJ1-3; D possibly corresponds to TRBD1 (5 bases). CDR1 and CDR2 (germline): GTSNPN, SVGIG (reference sequence). This CDR3 contains 15 residues. The V and J ends lost 0 bases and 3 bases respectively, with 12 bases between them. CDR3 nucleotide sequence: TGTGCCTGGAGTGTACGCAGGGAAAATGGAAACACCATATATTTT. Translated, it gives CAWSVRRENGNTIYF. The entire variable domain, with the rest obtained from reference TRBV30 and TRBJ1-3, is as follows: SQTIHQWPATLVQPVGSPLSLECTVEGTSNPNLYWYRQAAGRGLQLLFYSVGIGQISSEVPQNLSASRPQDRQFILSSKKLLLSDSGFYLCAWSVRRENGNTIYFGEGSWLTVV.

The V and J genes are TRBV4-2 and TRBJ2-1, with TRBD2 matching over 9 bases. CDR1 and CDR2 (germline): LGHNA, YNFKEQ. The CDR3 spans 17 residues. Trimming took 0 bases from V and 3 from J; bases not matched to a gene: 6. This CDR3 is CASSQDGAGGFYNEQFF. The CDR3 region has the DNA TGTGCCAGCAGCCAAGACGGGGCGGGAGGGTTCTACAATGAGCAGTTCTTC.

This clone appeared a few times. This chain uses TRBV9 with TRBJ2-3; the match to TRBD2 covers 8 bases. After removal of 7 bases from V and 2 bases from J, the junction contained 3 bases not matched to a gene. The V gene's germline CDR1 is SGDLS and CDR2 YYNGEE. The CDR3 sequence is 13 residues long. This chain's CDR3 is CASHSGATDTQYF. The CDR3 bases are TGTGCCAGCCATAGCGGGGCCACAGATACGCAGTATTTT.

This clone was observed a handful of times. The J gene is TRBJ2-7, the V gene TRBV21-1; TRBD1 is taken as the D call from the table, unchecked against the DNA. TRBV21-1 is a pseudogene segment. The CDR3 is 14 residues long. The CDR3 here is CASTGQVSSYEQYV. The DNA for the CDR3 is TGTGCCAGCACTGGACAAGTAAGCTCCTACGAGCAGTACGTC.

This chain links TRBV30 with TRBJ1-5; possibly TRBD1 for D (5 bases). Between the trimmed V and J ends, which lost 5 bases and 5 bases, there was a span of 13 bases. Germline assignment: CDR1 GTSNPN and CDR2 SVGIG (reference sequence). CDR3 length: 13 residues. The chain's CDR3 is CAWPDMGHQPQHF. The CDR3 DNA is TGTGCCTGGCCGGACATGGGCCATCAGCCCCAGCATTTT.

This clone showed up just a few times. The rearrangement joins TRBV9 to TRBJ2-3; no clear D gene. This CDR3 region has 16 residues. V lost 2 bases and J lost 0, with 13 bases in between. CDR1 and CDR2 from the germline V gene are SGDLS and YYNGEE. CDR3 sequence (DNA): TGTGCCAGCAGCGTGACTTGGCGAAAAAGCACAGATACGCAGTATTTT. Protein: CASSVTWRKSTDTQYF. Variable domain in full (rest from reference TRBV9 and TRBJ2-3): DSGVTQTPKHLITATGQRVTLRCSPRSGDLSVYWYQQSLDQGLQFLIQYYNGEERAKGNILERFSAQQFPDLHSELNLSSLELGDSALYFCASSVTWRKSTDTQYFGPGTRLTVL.

The CDR3, as DNA: TGTGCCAGCAGCGACCCCTGGACTAGCGCGGGGTCCCGTGGCTACGAGCAGTACGTC. It is translated as CASSDPWTSAGSRGYEQYV. V usage is TRBV7-8 and J usage is TRBJ2-7, with 9 bases that match TRBD2. Germline CDR1 and CDR2: SGHVS and FQNEAQ. Trimming took 5 bases from V and 3 from J; bases not matched to a gene: 20. This CDR3 contains 19 residues.

This clone has just a few counts. The chain couples TRBV10-3 to TRBJ1-4; tentatively, D is TRBD1 (6 bases). The CDR3 is 14 amino acids. Germline V lookup: CDR1 ENHRY, CDR2 SYGVKD. Trimming took off 9 bases at V and 4 bases at J, with 15 bases between the two ends. Here the CDR3 DNA reads TGTGCCATGTCCGGAGACAGGAGTAATGAAAAACTGTTTTTT. Translating it yields CAMSGDRSNEKLFF.

The V and J genes are TRBV4-3 and TRBJ2-2; 10 bases line up with TRBD1. This CDR3 contains 15 residues. Germline values: CDR1 LGHNA, CDR2 YSLEER. J was trimmed by 5 bases and V by 1 base; bases with no gene match: 1. The DNA for the CDR3 is TGCGCCAGCAGCCAAGGGGGACAGGGGACCGGGGAGCTGTTTTTT. This codes for CASSQGGQGTGELFF.

This clone showed up just a few times. The chain combines TRBV27 with TRBJ2-4; no definite D call. The CDR3 has 14 residues. Per germline, CDR1 MNHEY and CDR2 SMNVEV (reference sequence). Between the trimmed V and J ends, which lost 6 bases and 3 bases, there was a span of 12 bases. CDR3 sequence reads: CASSLLGHKNIQYF. As DNA, the CDR3 is TGTGCCAGCAGCCTTCTTGGGCACAAAAACATTCAGTACTTC.